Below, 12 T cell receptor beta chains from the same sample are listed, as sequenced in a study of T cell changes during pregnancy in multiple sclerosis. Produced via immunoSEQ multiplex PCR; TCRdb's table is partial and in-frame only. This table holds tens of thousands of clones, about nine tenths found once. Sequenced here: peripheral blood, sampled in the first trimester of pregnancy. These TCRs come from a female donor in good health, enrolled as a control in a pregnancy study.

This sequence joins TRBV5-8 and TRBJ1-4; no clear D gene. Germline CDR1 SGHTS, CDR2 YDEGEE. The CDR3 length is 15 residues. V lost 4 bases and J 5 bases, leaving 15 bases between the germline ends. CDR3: CASSPGRKLNEKLFF. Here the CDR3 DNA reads TGTGCCAGCAGCCCAGGAAGGAAGCTAAATGAAAAACTGTTTTTT.

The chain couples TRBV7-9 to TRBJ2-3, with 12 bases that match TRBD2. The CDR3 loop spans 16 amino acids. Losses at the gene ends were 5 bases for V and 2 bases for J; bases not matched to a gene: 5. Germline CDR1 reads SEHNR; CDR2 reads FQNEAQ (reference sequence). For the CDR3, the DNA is TGTGCCAGCAGCCCTACTAGCGGGGGGACCACAGATACGCAGTATTTT. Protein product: CASSPTSGGTTDTQYF.

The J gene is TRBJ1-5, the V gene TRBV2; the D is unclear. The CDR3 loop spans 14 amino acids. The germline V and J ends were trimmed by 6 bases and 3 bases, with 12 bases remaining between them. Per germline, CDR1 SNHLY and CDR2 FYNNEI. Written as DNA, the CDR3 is TGTGCCAGCAGGAACAACAACATCAATCAGCCCCAGCATTTT. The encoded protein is CASRNNNINQPQHF. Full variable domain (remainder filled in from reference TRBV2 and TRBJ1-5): EPEVTQTPSHQVTQMGQEVILRCVPISNHLYFYWYRQILGQKVEFLVSFYNNEISEKSEIFDDQFSVERPDGSNFTLKIRSTKLEDSAMYFCASRNNNINQPQHFGDGTRLSIL.

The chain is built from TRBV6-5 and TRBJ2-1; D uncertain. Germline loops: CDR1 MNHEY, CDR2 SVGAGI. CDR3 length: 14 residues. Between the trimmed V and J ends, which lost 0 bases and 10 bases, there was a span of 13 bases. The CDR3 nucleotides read TGTGCCAGCAGTTACTCGACAAGTTTCAGCGAGCAGTTCTTC. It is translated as CASSYSTSFSEQFF.

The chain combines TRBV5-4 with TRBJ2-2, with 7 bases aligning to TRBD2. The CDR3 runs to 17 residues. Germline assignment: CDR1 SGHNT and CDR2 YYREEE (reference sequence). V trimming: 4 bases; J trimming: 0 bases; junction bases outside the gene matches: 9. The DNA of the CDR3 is TGTGCCAGCAGCCCCCCCTGGGGGGGGGCGAACACCGGGGAGCTGTTTTTT. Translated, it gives CASSPPWGGANTGELFF.

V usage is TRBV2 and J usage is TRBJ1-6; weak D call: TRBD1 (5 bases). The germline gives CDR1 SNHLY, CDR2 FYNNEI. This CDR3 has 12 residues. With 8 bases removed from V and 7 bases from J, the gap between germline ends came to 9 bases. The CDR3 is CASGGTNSPLHF. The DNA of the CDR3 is TGTGCCAGCGGGGGGACCAATTCACCCCTCCACTTT.

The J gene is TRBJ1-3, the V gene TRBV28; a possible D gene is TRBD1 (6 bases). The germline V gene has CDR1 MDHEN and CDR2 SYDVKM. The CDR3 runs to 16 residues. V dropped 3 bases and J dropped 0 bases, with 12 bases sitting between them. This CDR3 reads CASSFPGAISGNTIYF. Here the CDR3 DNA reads TGTGCCAGCAGTTTCCCAGGGGCCATCTCTGGAAACACCATATATTTT.

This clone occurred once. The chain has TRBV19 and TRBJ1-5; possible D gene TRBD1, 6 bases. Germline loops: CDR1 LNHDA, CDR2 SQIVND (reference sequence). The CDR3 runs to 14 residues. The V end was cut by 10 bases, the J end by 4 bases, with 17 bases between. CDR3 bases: TGTGCCATTCACTCAGGGGTACCGAATCAGCCCCAGCATTTT. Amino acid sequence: CAIHSGVPNQPQHF.

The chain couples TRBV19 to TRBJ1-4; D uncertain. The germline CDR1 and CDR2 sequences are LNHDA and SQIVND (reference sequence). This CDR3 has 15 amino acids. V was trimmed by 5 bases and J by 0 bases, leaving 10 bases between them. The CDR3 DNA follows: TGTGCCAGTAGTTATTCCGTTGCAACTAATGAAAAACTGTTTTTT. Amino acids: CASSYSVATNEKLFF.

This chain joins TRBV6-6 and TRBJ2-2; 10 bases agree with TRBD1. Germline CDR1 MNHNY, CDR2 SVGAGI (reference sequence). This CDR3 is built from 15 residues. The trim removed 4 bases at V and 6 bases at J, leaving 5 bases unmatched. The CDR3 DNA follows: TGTGCCAGCAGTTCGGACAGGGGGTCCGCCGGGGAGCTGTTTTTT. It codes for CASSSDRGSAGELFF.

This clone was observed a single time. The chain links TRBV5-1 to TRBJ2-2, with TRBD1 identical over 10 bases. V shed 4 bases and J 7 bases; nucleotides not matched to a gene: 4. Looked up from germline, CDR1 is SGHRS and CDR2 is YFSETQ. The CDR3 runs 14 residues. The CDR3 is CASSGDRGRGELFF. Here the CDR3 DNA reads TGCGCCAGCAGCGGTGACAGGGGGCGCGGGGAGCTGTTTTTT. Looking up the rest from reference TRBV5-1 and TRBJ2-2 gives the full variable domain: KAGVTQTPRYLIKTRGQQVTLSCSPISGHRSVSWYQQTPGQGLQFLFEYFSETQRNKGNFPGRFSGRQFSNSRSEMNVSTLELGDSALYLCASSGDRGRGELFFGEGSRLTVL.

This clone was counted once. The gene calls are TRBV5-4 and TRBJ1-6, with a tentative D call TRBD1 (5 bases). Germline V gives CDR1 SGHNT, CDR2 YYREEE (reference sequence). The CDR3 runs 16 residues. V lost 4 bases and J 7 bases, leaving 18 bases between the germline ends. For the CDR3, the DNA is TGTGCCAGCAGCCATGGGGGGGAGGCACGAAATTCACCCCTCCACTTT. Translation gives CASSHGGEARNSPLHF. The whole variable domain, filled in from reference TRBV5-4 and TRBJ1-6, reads ETGVTQSPTHLIKTRGQQVTLRCSSQSGHNTVSWYQQALGQGPQFIFQYYREEENGRGNFPPRFSGLQFPNYSSELNVNALELDDSALYLCASSHGGEARNSPLHFGNGTRLTVT.